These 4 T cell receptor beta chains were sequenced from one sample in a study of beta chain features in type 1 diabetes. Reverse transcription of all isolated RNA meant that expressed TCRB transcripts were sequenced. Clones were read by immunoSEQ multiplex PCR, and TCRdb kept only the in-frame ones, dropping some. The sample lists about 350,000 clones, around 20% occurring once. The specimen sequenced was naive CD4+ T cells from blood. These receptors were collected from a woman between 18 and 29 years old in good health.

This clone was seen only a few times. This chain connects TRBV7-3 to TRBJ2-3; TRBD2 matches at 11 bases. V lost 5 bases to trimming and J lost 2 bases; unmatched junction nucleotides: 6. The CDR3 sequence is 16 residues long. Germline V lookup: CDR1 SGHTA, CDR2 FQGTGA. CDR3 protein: CASSDIAGGPTDTQYF. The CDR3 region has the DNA TGTGCCAGCAGCGATATAGCGGGGGGGCCCACAGATACGCAGTATTTT.

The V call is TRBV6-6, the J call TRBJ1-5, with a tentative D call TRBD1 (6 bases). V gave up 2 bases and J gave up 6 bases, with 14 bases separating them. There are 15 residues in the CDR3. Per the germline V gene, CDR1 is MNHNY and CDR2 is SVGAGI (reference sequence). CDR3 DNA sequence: TGTGCCAGCAGTTACGGGGGGGCTGCGGGTCAGCCCCAGCATTTT. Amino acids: CASSYGGAAGQPQHF.

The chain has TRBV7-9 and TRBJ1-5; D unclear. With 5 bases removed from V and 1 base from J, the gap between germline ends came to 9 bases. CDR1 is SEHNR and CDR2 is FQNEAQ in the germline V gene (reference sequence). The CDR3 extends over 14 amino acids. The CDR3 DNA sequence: TGTGCCAGCAGCACTGGACTGAGCAATCAGCCCCAGCATTTT. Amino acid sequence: CASSTGLSNQPQHF.

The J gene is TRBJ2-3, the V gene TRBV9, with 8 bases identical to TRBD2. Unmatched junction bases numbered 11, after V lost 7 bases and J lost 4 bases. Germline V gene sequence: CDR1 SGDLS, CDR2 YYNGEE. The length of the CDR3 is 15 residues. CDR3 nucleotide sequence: TGTGCCAGCGCAAAGGTAGCGGGATTGGCAGATACGCAGTATTTT. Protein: CASAKVAGLADTQYF.